This TCR beta chain is drawn from a study of shared clonotypes between healthy human individuals. This table comes from immunoSEQ multiplex PCR, and its TCRdb copy is limited to in-frame clones, with some not included. The table has 2 million to 2.5 million clones, approximately 95% seen once; the top ten hold around 0.13%. The source material was naive CD4+ T cells sorted from blood. Subset reported: CD45RA+ positively selected. This sequence originates from a man between 18 and 29 years old in good health.

CDR3 sequence: CAISDGQVQETQYF. DNA for the CDR3: TGTGCCATCAGTGATGGACAGGTTCAAGAGACCCAGTACTTC. This sequence joins TRBV10-3 and TRBJ2-5; 7 nucleotides align to TRBD1. The CDR3 is made up of 14 amino acids. The trim removed 3 bases at V and 2 bases at J, leaving 3 bases unmatched. The V gene's germline CDR1 is ENHRY and CDR2 SYGVKD.